This paragraph covers one TCR beta chain sequence. The CDR3 extends over 13 amino acids. Germline V gives CDR1 MNHNY, CDR2 SVGAGI (reference sequence). Trimming pared 6 bases from V and 5 bases from J, leaving 12 bases between. Data came from immunoSEQ multiplex PCR; TCRdb stores just in-frame clones and leaves some out. In the table there are roughly 13,000 clones, around 90% of which are singletons. This sample stems from a study of T cell clonotyping in hematopoietic cell transplantation. The clonotype was recovered from a man younger than 40 in good health. Some clones in this sample may be carry-over from other donors' samples. The chain joins TRBV6-6 to TRBJ2-3; D is ambiguous. Specimen: peripheral blood mononuclear cells. CDR3 in amino acids: CASSIGQIDTQYF. CDR3 DNA sequence: TGTGCCAGCAGCATCGGGCAGATAGATACGCAGTATTTT.